This TCR beta chain was identified during a study of blood T cells in healthy people across ages. Study-level results: Total diversity from one million sequenced T cells was likely underestimated. Compared with aged donors, long-lived donors showed fewer expanded clones, suggesting selection.

The CDR3 contains 14 residues. CDR1 is LGHDT, CDR2 YNNKEL, per germline (reference sequence). V was pared by 2 bases and J by 7 bases, with 14 bases between. For the second PCR, which ran for about 6 to 11 cycles, a sample-barcoded 5' primer and a J-beta primer mix were used. MiXCR, run by TCRdb on the 5' RACE reads, gives a single entry per CDR3 protein. The sample records 450,000 to 700,000 distinct CDR3 sequences, roughly 28% being singletons. As to this clonotype: Its antigen is undetermined.

Material: blood. The TCR was taken from a woman in her seventies in good health. The rearrangement links TRBV3-1 to TRBJ1-2; D might be TRBD1 (6 bases). The CDR3 DNA reads as TGTGCCAGCAGCCAACAACAGGGAGTAGGTGGCTACACCTTC. The encoded protein is CASSQQQGVGGYTF.